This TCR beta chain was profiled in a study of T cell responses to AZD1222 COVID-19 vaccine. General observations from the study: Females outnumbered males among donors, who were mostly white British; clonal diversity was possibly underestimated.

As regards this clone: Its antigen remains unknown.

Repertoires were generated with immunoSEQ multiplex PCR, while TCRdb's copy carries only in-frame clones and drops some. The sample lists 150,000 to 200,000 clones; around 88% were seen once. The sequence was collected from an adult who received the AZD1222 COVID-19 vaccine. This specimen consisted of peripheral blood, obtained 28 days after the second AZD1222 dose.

CDR3 nucleotide sequence: TGTGCCAGCTCACCCCTCCCAACTAGCGGGGTTGGGGAGACCCAGTACTTC. Residues: CASSPLPTSGVGETQYF. This chain joins TRBV18 and TRBJ2-5, with TRBD2 identical over 10 bases. The trim removed 3 bases at V and 5 bases at J, leaving 12 bases unmatched. Germline CDR1 reads KGHSH; CDR2 reads LQKENI. There are 17 residues in the CDR3.